This passage covers 11 T cell receptor beta chains from one sample sequenced in a study of Tregs in tolerant kidney transplant recipients. Measured with immunoSEQ multiplex PCR; TCRdb has only the in-frame clones, and not every one. The sample has 69,000 or so clones; roughly nine tenths are singletons. The sequenced sample was CD4+ T cells from blood, obtained before the transplant. All receptors derive from a human donor who received a combined kidney and bone marrow transplant.

This chain joins TRBV6-1 and TRBJ1-4; tentative D call: TRBD1 (6 bases). The germline gives CDR1 MNHNS, CDR2 SASEGT. The CDR3 consists of 13 residues. V was cut by 8 bases and J by 5 bases, with 12 bases left in between. This chain's CDR3 is CASRGQTNEKLFF. The CDR3, as DNA: TGTGCCAGCCGAGGACAGACAAATGAAAAACTGTTTTTT.

The genes are TRBV28 and TRBJ2-5, with D possibly matching TRBD1 (5 bases). V lost 8 bases and J 5 bases, leaving 24 bases between the germline ends. CDR3 length equals 16 residues. The germline V gene has CDR1 MDHEN and CDR2 SYDVKM. CDR3 sequence: CASDNEVNRKGETQYF. The CDR3 DNA follows: TGTGCCAGCGATAACGAAGTTAACAGGAAGGGGGAGACCCAGTACTTC.

This clone was found a few times. The chain joins TRBV6-6 to TRBJ1-1, with unresolved D. CDR1 and CDR2 (germline): MNHNY, SVGAGI (reference sequence). V shed 6 bases and J shed 2 bases, with 4 bases lying between them. The CDR3 totals 11 residues. CDR3 nucleotides: TGTGCCAGCAGACAAAACACTGAAGCTTTCTTT. This gives the protein CASRQNTEAFF.

The chain is built from TRBV28 and TRBJ1-5; no reliable D call. From germline, CDR1 is MDHEN and CDR2 SYDVKM. Trimming shortened V by 5 bases and J by 0 bases, and 8 bases separated the two germline ends. CDR3 length: 14 amino acids. The CDR3 DNA sequence: TGTGCCAGCAGTACCTTCAGTAGCAATCAGCCCCAGCATTTT. Encoded protein: CASSTFSSNQPQHF.

This clone was detected only once. The rearrangement joins TRBV5-1 to TRBJ2-7, with 10 bases matching TRBD1. The J segment lost 1 base and the V segment lost 2 bases, leaving 3 bases of the junction unmatched. Per the germline V gene, CDR1 is SGHRS and CDR2 is YFSETQ. The CDR3 runs to 15 residues. CDR3 nucleotides: TGCGCCAGCAGCTTAGGGACAGGGGTATCCTACGAGCAGTACTTC. Residues: CASSLGTGVSYEQYF.

V gene TRBV28 combines with J gene TRBJ2-3; no reliable D call. The V and J ends lost 8 bases and 2 bases respectively, with 8 bases between them. From germline, CDR1 is MDHEN and CDR2 SYDVKM. This CDR3 contains 12 residues. CDR3 amino acids: CASLAVTDTQYF. In DNA, the CDR3 is TGTGCCAGCCTGGCGGTCACAGATACGCAGTATTTT.

The gene calls are TRBV6-5 and TRBJ2-1; tentative D call: TRBD2 (6 bases). Per the germline V gene, CDR1 is MNHEY and CDR2 is SVGAGI. The V end lost 9 bases, the J end lost 0 bases, and 15 bases lay between the germline ends. This CDR3 is 15 amino acids long. CDR3 region: CASSSGLASYNEQFF. The CDR3 nucleotides are TGTGCCAGTTCGAGCGGGCTCGCCTCCTACAATGAGCAGTTCTTC.

The rearrangement joins TRBV6-5 to TRBJ2-7; 7 nucleotides line up with TRBD1. The CDR3 loop spans 15 amino acids. With V trimmed by 6 bases and J by 3 bases, 11 bases remained unmatched. Germline-derived CDR1 and CDR2 are MNHEY and SVGAGI. The CDR3 region has the DNA TGTGCCAGCAGCCGACGAGAGGGGGCCTACTACGAGCAGTACTTC. It is translated as CASSRREGAYYEQYF.

Worth noting for this clone: Mismatch with germline at one junction end may stem from a read error. CDR3 sequence (DNA): TGTGCCTGGAGCGCCATGGGACTAGCGAATACCGGGGAGCTGTTTTTT. Protein: CAWSAMGLANTGELFF. This chain connects TRBV30 to TRBJ2-2; 10 bases line up with TRBD2. Germline CDR1 reads GTSNPN; CDR2 reads SVGIG (reference sequence). This CDR3 spans 16 amino acids.

The chain is built from TRBV4-2 and TRBJ1-1; 9 bases fit TRBD1. The CDR3 contains 15 residues. Per the germline V gene, CDR1 is LGHNA and CDR2 is YNFKEQ. V lost 0 bases, J lost 5 bases, and 4 bases stayed unmatched. The CDR3, as DNA: TGTGCCAGCAGCCAAGAACAGGGGGCTGGGACTGAAGCTTTCTTT. It yields the protein CASSQEQGAGTEAFF.

The chain couples TRBV7-3 to TRBJ2-1; 8 bases map to TRBD2. This CDR3 has 15 amino acids. The V and J ends lost 5 bases and 5 bases, in that order; junction bases with no gene match: 8. Germline loops: CDR1 SGHTA, CDR2 FQGTGA. CDR3 DNA: TGTGCCAGCAGCCCTAGTAGCGGGAATAACAATGAGCAGTTCTTC. As protein: CASSPSSGNNNEQFF.